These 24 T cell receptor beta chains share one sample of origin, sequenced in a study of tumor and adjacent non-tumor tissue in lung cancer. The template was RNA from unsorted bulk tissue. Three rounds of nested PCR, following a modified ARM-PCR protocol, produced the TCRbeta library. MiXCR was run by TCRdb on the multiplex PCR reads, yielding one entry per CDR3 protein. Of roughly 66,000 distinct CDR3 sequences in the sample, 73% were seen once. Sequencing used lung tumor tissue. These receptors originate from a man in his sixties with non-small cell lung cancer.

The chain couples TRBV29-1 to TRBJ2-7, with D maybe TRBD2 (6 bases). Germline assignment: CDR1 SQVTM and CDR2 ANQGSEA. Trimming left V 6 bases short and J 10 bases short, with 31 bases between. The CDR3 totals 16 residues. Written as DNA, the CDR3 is TGCAGCGTCGGGACGGGAACTAACGGGAGTGGGCTCGAACAGTACTTC. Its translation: CSVGTGTNGSGLEQYF.

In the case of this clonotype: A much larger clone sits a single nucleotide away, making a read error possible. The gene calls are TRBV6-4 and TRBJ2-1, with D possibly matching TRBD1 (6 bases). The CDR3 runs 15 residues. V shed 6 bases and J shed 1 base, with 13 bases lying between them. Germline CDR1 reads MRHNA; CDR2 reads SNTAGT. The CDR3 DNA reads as TGTGCCAGCAGCCATAGGGGGAGTTCCTACAATGAGCAGTTCTTC. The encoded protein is CASSHRGSSYNEQFF.

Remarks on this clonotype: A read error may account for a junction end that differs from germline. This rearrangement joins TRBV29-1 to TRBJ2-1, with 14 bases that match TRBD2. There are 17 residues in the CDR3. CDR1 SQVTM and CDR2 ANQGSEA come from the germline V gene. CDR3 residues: CSAGTSGSWGSYNEQFF. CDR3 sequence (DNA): TGCAGCGCCGGGACTAGCGGGAGCTGGGGCTCCTACAATGAGCAATTCTTC.

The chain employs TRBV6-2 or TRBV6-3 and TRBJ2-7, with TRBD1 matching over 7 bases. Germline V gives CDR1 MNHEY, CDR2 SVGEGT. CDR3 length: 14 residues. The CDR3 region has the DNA TGTGCTACGAAACGGGACAGCACGACTCACAAGCAGTACTTC. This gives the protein CATKRDSTTHKQYF.

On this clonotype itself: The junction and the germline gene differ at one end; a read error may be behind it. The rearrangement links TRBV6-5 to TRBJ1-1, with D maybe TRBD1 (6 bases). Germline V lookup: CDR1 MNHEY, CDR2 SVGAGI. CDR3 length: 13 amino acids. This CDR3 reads CASSYLRDTEAFF. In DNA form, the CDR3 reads TGTGCCAGTAGTTACTTGCGGGACACCGAAGCTTTCTTT.

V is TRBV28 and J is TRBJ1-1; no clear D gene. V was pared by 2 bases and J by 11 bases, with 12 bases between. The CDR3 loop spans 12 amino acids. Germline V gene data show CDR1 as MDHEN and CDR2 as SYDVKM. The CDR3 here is CASSLATDFAFF. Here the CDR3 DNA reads TGTGCCAGCAGTTTAGCGACCGACTTCGCTTTCTTT.

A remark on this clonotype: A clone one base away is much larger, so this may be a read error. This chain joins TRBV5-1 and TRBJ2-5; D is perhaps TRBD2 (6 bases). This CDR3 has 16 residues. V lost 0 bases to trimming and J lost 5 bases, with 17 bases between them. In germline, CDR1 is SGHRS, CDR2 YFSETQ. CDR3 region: CASSLASATIEETQYF. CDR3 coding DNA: TGCGCCAGCAGCTTGGCTAGCGCTACAATAGAGGAGACCCAGTACTTC.

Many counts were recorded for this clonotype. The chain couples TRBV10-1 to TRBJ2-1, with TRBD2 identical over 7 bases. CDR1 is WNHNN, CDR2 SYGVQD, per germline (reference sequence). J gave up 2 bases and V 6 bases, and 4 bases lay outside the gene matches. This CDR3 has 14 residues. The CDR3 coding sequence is TGCGCCAGCAGGGGACTACCACCCTACAATGAGCAGTTCTTC. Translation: CASRGLPPYNEQFF.

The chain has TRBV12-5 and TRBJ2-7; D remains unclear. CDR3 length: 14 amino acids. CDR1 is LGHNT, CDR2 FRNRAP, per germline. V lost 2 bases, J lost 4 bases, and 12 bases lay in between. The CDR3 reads CASGLTQDSYEQYF. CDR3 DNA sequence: TGTGCTAGTGGTTTGACCCAGGATAGTTACGAGCAGTACTTC.

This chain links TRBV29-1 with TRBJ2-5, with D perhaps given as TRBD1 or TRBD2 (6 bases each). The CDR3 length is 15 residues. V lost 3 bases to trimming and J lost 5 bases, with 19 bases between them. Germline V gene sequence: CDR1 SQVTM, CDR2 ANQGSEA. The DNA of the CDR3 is TGCAGCGTTGATGGACAGCTAGCGAGCCGTGAGACCCAGTACTTC. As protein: CSVDGQLASRETQYF.

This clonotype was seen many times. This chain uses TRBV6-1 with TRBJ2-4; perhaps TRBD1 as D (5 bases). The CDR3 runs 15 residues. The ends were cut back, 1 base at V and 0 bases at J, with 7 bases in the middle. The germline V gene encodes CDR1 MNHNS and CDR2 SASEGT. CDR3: CASSEGQLAKNIQYF. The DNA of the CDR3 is TGTGCCAGCAGTGAAGGACAGTTAGCCAAAAACATTCAGTACTTC.

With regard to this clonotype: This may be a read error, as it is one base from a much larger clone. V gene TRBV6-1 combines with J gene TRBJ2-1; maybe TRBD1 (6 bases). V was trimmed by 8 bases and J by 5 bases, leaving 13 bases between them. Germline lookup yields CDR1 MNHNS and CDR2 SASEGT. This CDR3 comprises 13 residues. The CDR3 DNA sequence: TGTGCCAGCGGGGGACACAGGGACAATGAGCAGTTCTTC. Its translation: CASGGHRDNEQFF.

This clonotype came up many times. This chain's CDR3 is CASSLRALNSPLHF. The DNA for the CDR3 is TGTGCCAGCAGCTTACGGGCTCTTAATTCACCCCTCCACTTT. This chain uses TRBV11-2 with TRBJ1-6; no clear D gene. Trimming took off 2 bases at V and 6 bases at J, with 8 bases between the two ends. The CDR3 runs 14 residues. Germline-derived CDR1 and CDR2 are SGHAT and FQNNGV. The full variable domain, in which reference TRBV11-2 and TRBJ1-6 provide the parts outside the CDR3, is EAGVAQSPRYKIIEKRQSVAFWCNPISGHATLYWYQQILGQGPKLLIQFQNNGVVDDSQLPKDRFSAERLKGVDSTLKIQPAKLEDSAVYLCASSLRALNSPLHFGNGTRLTVT.

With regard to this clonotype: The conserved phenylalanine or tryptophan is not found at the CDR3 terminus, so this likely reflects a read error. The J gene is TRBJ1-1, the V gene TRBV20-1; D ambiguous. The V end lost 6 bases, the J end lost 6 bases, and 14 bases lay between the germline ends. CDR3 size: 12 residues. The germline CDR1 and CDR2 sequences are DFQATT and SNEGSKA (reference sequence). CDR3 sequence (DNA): TGCAGTGCCCCCTCTAGTGAGTCTGAAGCTTTCATT. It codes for CSAPSSESEAFI.

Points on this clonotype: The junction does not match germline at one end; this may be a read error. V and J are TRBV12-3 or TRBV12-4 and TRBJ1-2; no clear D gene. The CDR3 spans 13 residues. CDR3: CVSIFDSIPGYTF. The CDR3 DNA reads TGTGTCAGCATTTTCGATAGCATACCCGGCTACACCTTC.

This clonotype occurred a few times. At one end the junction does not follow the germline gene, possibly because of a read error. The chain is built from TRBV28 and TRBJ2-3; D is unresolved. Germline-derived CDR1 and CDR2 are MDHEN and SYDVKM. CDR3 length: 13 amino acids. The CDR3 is CTSTPSGTDTQYF. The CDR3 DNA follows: TGTACCAGCACCCCCTCCGGCACAGATACGCAGTATTTT.

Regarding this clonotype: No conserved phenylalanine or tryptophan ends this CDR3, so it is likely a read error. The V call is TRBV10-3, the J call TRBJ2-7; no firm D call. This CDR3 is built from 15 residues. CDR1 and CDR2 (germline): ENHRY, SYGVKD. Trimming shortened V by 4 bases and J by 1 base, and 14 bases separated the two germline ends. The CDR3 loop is CAISATVIWSYEQYL. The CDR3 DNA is TGTGCCATCAGTGCCACCGTTATCTGGTCCTACGAGCAGTACCTC.

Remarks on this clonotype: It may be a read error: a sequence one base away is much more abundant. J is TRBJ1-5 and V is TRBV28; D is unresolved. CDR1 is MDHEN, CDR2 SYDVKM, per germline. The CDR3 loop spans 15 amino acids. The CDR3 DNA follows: TGTGCCAGCCGTTTTTTTGCGGCTAGCAATCAGCCCCAGCATTTT. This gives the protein CASRFFAASNQPQHF. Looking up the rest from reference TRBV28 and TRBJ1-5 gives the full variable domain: DVKVTQSSRYLVKRTGEKVFLECVQDMDHENMFWYRQDPGLGLRLIYFSYDVKMKEKGDIPEGYSVSREKKERFSLILESASTNQTSMYLCASRFFAASNQPQHFGDGTRLSIL.

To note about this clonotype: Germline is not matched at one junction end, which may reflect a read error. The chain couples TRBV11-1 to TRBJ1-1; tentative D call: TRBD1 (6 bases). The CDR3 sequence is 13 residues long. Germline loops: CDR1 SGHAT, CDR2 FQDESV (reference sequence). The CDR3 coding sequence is TGTGTCAGGAGCTTAGCGCCGGGGGCTGAAGCTTACTTT. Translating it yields CVRSLAPGAEAYF.

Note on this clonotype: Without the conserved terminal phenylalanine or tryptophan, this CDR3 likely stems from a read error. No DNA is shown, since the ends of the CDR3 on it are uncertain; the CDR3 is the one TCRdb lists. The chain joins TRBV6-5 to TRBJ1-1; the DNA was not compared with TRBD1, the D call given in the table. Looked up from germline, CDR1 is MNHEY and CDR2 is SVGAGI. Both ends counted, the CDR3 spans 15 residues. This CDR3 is CASSYSRRGGTEVFY.

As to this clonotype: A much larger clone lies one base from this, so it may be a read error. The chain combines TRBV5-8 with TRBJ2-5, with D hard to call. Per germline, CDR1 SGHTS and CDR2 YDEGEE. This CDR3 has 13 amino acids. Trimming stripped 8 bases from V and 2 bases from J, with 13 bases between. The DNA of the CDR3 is TGTGCCAGAAGCCGCGGCCCTCAAGAGACCCAGTACTTC. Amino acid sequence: CARSRGPQETQYF.

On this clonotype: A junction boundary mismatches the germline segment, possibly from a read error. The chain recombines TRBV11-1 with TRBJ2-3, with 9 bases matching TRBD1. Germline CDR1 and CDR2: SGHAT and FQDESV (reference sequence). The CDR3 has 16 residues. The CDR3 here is CVSSRWTGATFDTQYF. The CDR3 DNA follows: TGTGTCAGCAGCCGCTGGACAGGGGCCACCTTTGATACGCAGTATTTT.

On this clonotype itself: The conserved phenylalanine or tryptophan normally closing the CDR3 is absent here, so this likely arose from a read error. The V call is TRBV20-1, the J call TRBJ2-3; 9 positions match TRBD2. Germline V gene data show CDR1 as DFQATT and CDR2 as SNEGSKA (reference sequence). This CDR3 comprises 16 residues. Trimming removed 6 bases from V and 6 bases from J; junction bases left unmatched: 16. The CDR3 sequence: CSAQGASGMAADTQYI. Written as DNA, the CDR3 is TGCAGTGCACAAGGGGCTAGCGGGATGGCCGCGGATACGCAGTATATT.

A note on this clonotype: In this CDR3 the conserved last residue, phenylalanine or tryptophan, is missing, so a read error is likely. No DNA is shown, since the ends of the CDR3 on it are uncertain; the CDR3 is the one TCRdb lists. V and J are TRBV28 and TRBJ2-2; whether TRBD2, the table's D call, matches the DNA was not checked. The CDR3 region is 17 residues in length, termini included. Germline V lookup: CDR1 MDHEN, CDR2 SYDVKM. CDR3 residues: CASSLPGLARTAGELFI.